This TCR beta chain was recovered during a study of Tregs in tolerant kidney transplant recipients. Profiling relied on immunoSEQ multiplex PCR, and the TCRdb table lists in-frame clones only, not all of them. Of around 86,000 clones in the sample, 90% to 95% were seen once. Concerning this clone: The antigen is not known.

Recipients received nonmyeloablative bone marrow transplants from related graft donors, with transient mixed chimerism. Germline V gives CDR1 SGHAT, CDR2 FQNNGV. This CDR3 contains 15 residues. Trimming cost V 0 bases and J 3 bases; bases outside gene matches: 5. Whole-study results and caveats: Validation in larger populations is needed because few patients were studied.

This sequence was found in a human patient who received a combined kidney and bone marrow transplant. T cells may partly derive from the graft donor. The chain carries TRBV11-2 and TRBJ2-7; the match to TRBD2 covers 7 bases. This specimen consisted of CD4+ T cells from blood (PBMCs), obtained 24 months after the transplant. The CDR3 is CASSLEGGRLYEQYF. For the CDR3, the DNA is TGTGCCAGCAGCTTAGAGGGGGGGAGGCTCTACGAGCAGTACTTC.